Here is one TCR beta chain with its context. The antigen remains undetermined. The sample belongs to a study of T cell responses to AZD1222 COVID-19 vaccine. Study background: Some second doses came at about 4 weeks and others at about 12 weeks; these were pooled. The study, taken as a whole, reports: Repertoire sampling occurred only after the peak T cell response. AZD1222 recipients seropositive at baseline numbered only 5 or 6.

Some clones are missing from TCRdb's copy, which holds only in-frame ones; the method was immunoSEQ multiplex PCR. The profile shows 95,000 to 110,000 clones, roughly 91% of them singletons. The sequence was obtained from an adult in good health. Sequenced material: peripheral blood, taken on day 0 of AZD1222 vaccination.

This CDR3 reads CASSPSAIQLRTDTQYF. The CDR3 DNA follows: TGTGCCAGCAGCCCATCGGCTATCCAACTTCGCACAGATACGCAGTATTTT. The gene calls are TRBV7-3 and TRBJ2-3; no reliable D call. Trimming removed 5 bases from V and 1 base from J, with 19 bases in between. The CDR3 is made up of 17 amino acids. CDR1 is SGHTA and CDR2 is FQGTGA in the germline V gene.